This T cell receptor (beta chain) was retrieved from a study of T cells in Graves' hyperthyroidism and ophthalmopathy. Study-wide results and limits: Ophthalmopathy, as predicted by the model, came a median roughly 6.5 months after the prediction.

The CDR3 regions of TCR beta were amplified from RNA transcripts. HTBI primers were employed in a first-round RT-PCR of the TCR CDR3. MiXCR was run by TCRdb on the multiplex PCR reads, yielding one entry per CDR3 protein. The sample includes 300,000 to 450,000 distinct CDR3 sequences, about 12% of them seen just once. The definition of stable Graves' hyperthyroidism was no ophthalmopathy progression within 18 months. PBMCs were obtained from over 8.5 ml fresh peripheral blood. Trimming removed 5 bases from V and 0 bases from J; junction bases left unmatched: 6. CDR1 is MDHEN and CDR2 is SYDVKM in the germline V gene. This CDR3 region has 16 residues. Ten or more counts support this clonotype. Its antigen is as yet unknown.

The TCR originated in a woman aged 18 to 35 with Graves' hyperthyroidism. The specimen sequenced was blood. The gene calls are TRBV28 and TRBJ2-1, with TRBD2 identical over 8 bases. CDR3 amino acids: CASSQAGALSYNEQFF. CDR3 nucleotides: TGTGCCAGCAGTCAAGCGGGGGCCCTCTCCTACAATGAGCAGTTCTTC.